This T cell receptor beta chain was profiled in a study of human T cells and chemical hapten exposure (dated by TCRdb to the early 2020s). For context, the study as a whole: For sensitization, 2% DPC in acetone was applied to a 2 cm by 2 cm area of upper inner arm skin. Patch testing on the upper back used Finn chambers containing 0.01% DPC, with scoring done after 6 days according to International Contact Dermatitis Research Group standards. Throughout the study period of about 22 weeks, patients also received therapeutic DPC doses to the scalp every week. Blood for TCR sequencing was provided by twenty-nine alopecia patients at one to four time points (pre-sensitization, 2, 6 and 24 weeks). Alopecia areata with under or over 50% scalp involvement, alopecia totalis and alopecia universalis were represented in the patient cohort, which was mostly female. This study followed changes in the peripheral blood TCR repertoire in vivo during primary and secondary sensitization of alopecia patients to the hapten diphenylcyclopropenone (DPC). Patient blood was sampled pre-sensitization (week 0) and at 2, 6 and about 24 weeks after DPC sensitization. Libraries were combined into a pool for sequencing, and differences in TCR yield between samples came mainly from small differences in library volumes within the pool. Summary of the overall study and its limitations: Because every patient had alopecia, a presumed autoimmune disease, the patients' immune response might differ from that of healthy individuals. DPC sensitization did not change the number of TCRs with a frequency above 1 in 1000, and there was no evidence of changes in global repertoire structure. Significantly more large CDR3 similarity clusters were formed by expanded TCRs than by pre-sensitization or healthy control sets, consistent with antigen-driven responses. Repeated subsampling changed both the strength of the expansion versus patch-test correlation and the threshold at which the correlation became significant. The number of PT1 expanded TCRs positively correlated with patch test score, significant at thresholds 8, 16 and 32 but not 4.

The CDR3 goes from the cysteine to the phenylalanine over 16 residues. Only the CDR3 part of the read is kept: 48 bases, read in frame from the first base. Trimming takes 1 base off V and 2 bases off J; junction bases not matched to a gene: 5. Sequences PRHDT (CDR1) and FYEKMQ (CDR2) are obtained from the germline V gene (reference sequence). This clonotype is assessed as medium-sized (0.01 to 0.1%). This clone's antigen is unknown. No base quality values were provided; no much bigger clone lies one nucleotide off. The time point label, read with the paper, signifies: patch test 2, 6 weeks after DPC sensitization. In light of the paper, this sample's treatment or condition label describes: therapeutic diphenylcyclopropenone sensitization with weekly scalp DPC. At every patch-test visit, the blood draw took place before the patch test was put on. To be eligible, patients had to be aged 18 to 70, diagnosed with alopecia and judged suitable for DPC therapy, while pregnant patients were excluded. Total RNA was isolated from unfractionated whole blood collected in Tempus Blood RNA tubes.

Library construction relied on RACE. The sample was run on a NextSeq 500. Library preparation attached unique molecular identifiers to individual cDNA molecules for quantitative, reproducible TCR counting. Each blood RNA sample was used to sequence both TCR alpha and TCR beta chains. As for the authors' bioinformatics: A median of about 87,000 TCRs per sample was observed, with a range of about 23,224 to 750,000. V, J and CDR3 annotation of the TCR reads was carried out using the Decombinator software suite. For PS versus PT1 abundance plots, all samples were subsampled to the same number of TCRs (28,000). TCRs were defined as expanded if absent before sensitization and observed at least eight times at the 2-week time point. TCRdb trimmed public reads at Q25 via fastp, called clones via MiXCR and kept in-frame beta chains. Merged by CDR3 protein, the rows form single entries marked with the most common genes and DNA. None of the V and J calls come from the authors' own analysis; TCRdb made them. The sample table contains tens of thousands of distinct CDR3 sequences; only one count was recorded for around 10% of them. The ten largest clones take up under 2.5% of the sample.

Here the chain combines TRBV13 and TRBJ2-3, with 8 bases aligning to TRBD2. The source is a man aged 35 to 55 with alopecia areata. Some clones in this sample may be carry-over from other donors' samples. This sample comprised whole blood, obtained in connection with sensitization to the hapten diphenylcyclopropenone (DPC). At the DNA level, the sequence is TGTGCCAGCAGCTTAGCAGTTAGCGGGACCACAGATACGCAGTATTTT. Translation gives CASSLAVSGTTDTQYF.